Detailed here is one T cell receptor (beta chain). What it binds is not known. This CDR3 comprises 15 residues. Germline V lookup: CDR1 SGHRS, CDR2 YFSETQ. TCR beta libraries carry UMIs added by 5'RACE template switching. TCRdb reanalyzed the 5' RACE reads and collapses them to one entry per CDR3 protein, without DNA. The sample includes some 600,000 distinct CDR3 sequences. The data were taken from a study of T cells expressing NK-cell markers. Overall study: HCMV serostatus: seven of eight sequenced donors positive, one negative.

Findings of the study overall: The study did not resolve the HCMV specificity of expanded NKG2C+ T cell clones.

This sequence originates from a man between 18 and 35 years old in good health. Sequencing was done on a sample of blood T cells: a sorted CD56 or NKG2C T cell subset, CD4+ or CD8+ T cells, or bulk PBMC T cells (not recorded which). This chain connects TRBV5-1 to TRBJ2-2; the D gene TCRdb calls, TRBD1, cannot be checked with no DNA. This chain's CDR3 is CASSLGQGNGGELFF.